Below, 21 T cell receptor beta chains from the same sample are listed, as sequenced in a study of blood T cell repertoires in COVID-19 (TCRdb year 2020). The receptor library was made with the immunoSEQ multiplex PCR assay. Sourced from immuneACCESS, this table was stored by TCRdb with only in-frame sequences that have V and J called. A share of the clones is absent; for the studies checked, an unresolved V gene accounts for under half, and the remainder has no known explanation. The table for this sample lists approximately 210,000 clones; roughly 86% of them were counted only once. The ten largest clones take up 4.5% to 6% of the sample. Sequenced: peripheral blood. The receptor set was obtained from a woman aged 70-85 years with active or convalescent COVID-19.

The chain links TRBV4-2 to TRBJ2-7; TRBD1 aligns across 8 bases. V shed 1 base and J 2 bases; nucleotides not matched to a gene: 4. CDR1 and CDR2 (germline): LGHNA, YNFKEQ. The CDR3 is made up of 15 amino acids. Written as DNA, the CDR3 is TGTGCCAGCAGCCAAGCAGGACAGGGCCCCTACGAGCAGTACTTC. Translation gives CASSQAGQGPYEQYF.

The chain joins TRBV19 to TRBJ1-5, with 8 bases fitting TRBD1. The V gene's germline CDR1 is LNHDA and CDR2 SQIVND (reference sequence). CDR3 length: 15 amino acids. V lost 3 bases to trimming and J lost 6 bases; unmatched junction nucleotides: 7. The CDR3 coding sequence is TGTGCCAGTAGTATTGCAGGGGGCAGAAGTCAGCCCCAGCATTTT. It specifies CASSIAGGRSQPQHF.

V and J are TRBV7-3 and TRBJ2-5; 10 bases are a match to TRBD1. Looked up from germline, CDR1 is SGHTA and CDR2 is FQGTGA. The junction had 7 bases not matched to a gene; V was cut back by 5 bases and J by 4 bases. This CDR3 region has 15 residues. The DNA of the CDR3 is TGTGCCAGCAGCCCAGACAGGGGGCGCACAGAGACCCAGTACTTC. Protein: CASSPDRGRTETQYF.

On this clone itself: A junction end diverges from the germline sequence, so it may reflect a read error. The V call is TRBV19, the J call TRBJ1-1; the D is unclear. The germline V gene has CDR1 LNHDA and CDR2 SQIVND (reference sequence). The CDR3 has 15 residues. The CDR3 is CASSISASANAEAFF. The CDR3 DNA is TGTGCCAGTAGTATCTCCGCAAGCGCGAACGCTGAAGCTTTCTTT. Together with reference TRBV19 and TRBJ1-1, the CDR3 gives the full variable domain: DGGITQSPKYLFRKEGQNVTLSCEQNLNHDAMYWYRQDPGQGLRLIYYSQIVNDFQKGDIAEGYSVSREKKESFPLTVTSAQKNPTAFYLCASSISASANAEAFFGQGTRLTVV.

This clone was recorded a few times. The chain combines TRBV5-4 with TRBJ1-6; TRBD1 matches at 8 bases. This CDR3 contains 17 residues. The trim removed 0 bases at V and 14 bases at J, leaving 16 bases unmatched. Germline V gives CDR1 SGHNT, CDR2 YYREEE (reference sequence). The chain's CDR3 is CASSLAYRGQATEALHF. CDR3 nucleotides: TGTGCCAGCAGCTTGGCCTATAGGGGACAGGCAACGGAGGCCCTCCACTTT.

This chain connects TRBV25-1 to TRBJ1-2, with 11 bases matching TRBD1. J gave up 8 bases and V 5 bases, and 13 bases lay outside the gene matches. The CDR3 has 16 amino acids. CDR1 MGHDK and CDR2 SYGVNS come from the germline V gene. The chain's CDR3 is CASSPDARDRGSGYTF. CDR3 nucleotides: TGTGCCAGCAGTCCAGACGCCCGGGACAGGGGGTCCGGCTACACCTTC.

This clone was picked up a small number of times. The chain has TRBV6-1 and TRBJ2-1; D call uncertain. The CDR3 totals 15 residues. V was pared by 3 bases and J by 5 bases, with 14 bases between. Germline loops: CDR1 MNHNS, CDR2 SASEGT. As DNA, the CDR3 is TGTGCCAGCAGTGAGCCCTACTTACGCGACAATGAGCAGTTCTTC. Translating gives CASSEPYLRDNEQFF.

The chain joins TRBV29-1 to TRBJ1-1; 7 bases map to TRBD1. V was pared by 6 bases and J by 12 bases, with 10 bases of the junction left unmatched. CDR1 is SQVTM, CDR2 ANQGSEA, per germline. CDR3 size: 11 residues. The CDR3 region is CSVLDRPGPFF. The CDR3 nucleotides are TGCAGCGTCTTGGACAGGCCCGGACCTTTCTTT. Drawing the rest from reference TRBV29-1 and TRBJ1-1, the complete variable domain is SAVISQKPSRDICQRGTSLTIQCQVDSQVTMMFWYRQQPGQSLTLIATANQGSEATYESGFVIDKFPISRPNLTFSTLTVSNMSPEDSSIYLCSVLDRPGPFFGQGTRLTVV.

The rearrangement joins TRBV5-4 to TRBJ2-1; 11 bases map to TRBD2. The CDR3 is 17 amino acids. J was trimmed by 9 bases and V by 0 bases; bases with no gene match: 11. The germline V gene encodes CDR1 SGHNT and CDR2 YYREEE (reference sequence). The CDR3 loop is CASSLAGVSGRVGEQFF. CDR3 bases: TGTGCCAGCAGCTTGGCCGGGGTTAGCGGGAGGGTTGGTGAGCAGTTCTTC.

This rearrangement joins TRBV2 to TRBJ2-1; D is unclear. Trimming took off 4 bases at V and 4 bases at J, with 14 bases between the two ends. Germline lookup yields CDR1 SNHLY and CDR2 FYNNEI. This CDR3 spans 15 amino acids. The CDR3 loop is CASSANETPYNEQFF. In DNA, the CDR3 is TGTGCCAGCAGTGCAAATGAGACACCATACAATGAGCAGTTCTTC.

The chain links TRBV7-9 to TRBJ1-4, with D hard to call. The CDR3 is 17 amino acids. Germline CDR1 is SEHNR and CDR2 is FQNEAQ (reference sequence). Trimming removed 2 bases at V and 8 bases at J, with 21 bases between. CDR3 nucleotide sequence: TGTGCCAGCAGCTTAAGACCAACACAAGCGGGTGGGGAAAAACTGTTTTTT. It is translated as CASSLRPTQAGGEKLFF.

V is TRBV6-1 and J is TRBJ2-7; tentatively, D is TRBD2 (5 bases). V shed 1 base and J shed 6 bases, with 10 bases lying between them. The germline gives CDR1 MNHNS, CDR2 SASEGT. This CDR3 contains 13 residues. CDR3 protein: CASSEEPGTEQYF. The CDR3 DNA reads as TGTGCCAGCAGTGAAGAGCCGGGAACCGAGCAGTACTTC.

V gene TRBV28 combines with J gene TRBJ2-1; TRBD2 matches 10 bases. V dropped 4 bases and J dropped 6; count of bases not matched to a gene: 3. CDR1 and CDR2 from the germline V gene are MDHEN and SYDVKM. CDR3 length equals 14 residues. CDR3 region: CASSSGLAINEQFF. The CDR3 DNA reads as TGTGCCAGCAGTTCGGGACTAGCGATCAATGAGCAGTTCTTC.

The genes are TRBV6-5 and TRBJ2-7; unclear D gene. In germline, CDR1 is MNHEY, CDR2 SVGAGI. Trimming removed 1 base at V and 6 bases at J, with 4 bases between. The CDR3 length is 11 residues. The CDR3 DNA follows: TGTGCCAGCAGTTACTTGGCCGAGCAGTACTTC. It codes for CASSYLAEQYF.

The chain couples TRBV18 to TRBJ2-1, with D possibly TRBD2 on 5 matching bases. With 3 bases removed from V and 4 bases from J, the gap between germline ends came to 10 bases. The CDR3 has 14 amino acids. Germline CDR1 KGHSH, CDR2 LQKENI. CDR3 nucleotides: TGTGCCAGCTCACCGGATCGGGGTTACAATGAGCAGTTCTTC. This sequence encodes CASSPDRGYNEQFF.

The genes are TRBV5-1 and TRBJ2-3, with TRBD1 as a possible D gene (6 bases). Germline CDR1 reads SGHRS; CDR2 reads YFSETQ. This CDR3 contains 14 residues. V was clipped by 3 bases and J by 4 bases, with 12 bases between them. The CDR3 coding sequence is TGCGCCAGCAGCTCCAGGGGTGGGGCAGATACGCAGTATTTT. Encoded protein: CASSSRGGADTQYF.

V is TRBV9 and J is TRBJ2-1; tentative D call: TRBD2 (6 bases). V was cut by 2 bases and J by 1 base, with 7 bases left in between. CDR3 length: 14 residues. Germline V gene lookup returns CDR1 SGDLS and CDR2 YYNGEE. Here the CDR3 reads CASSVLASYNEQFF. The CDR3 DNA reads as TGTGCCAGCAGCGTCCTAGCGTCCTACAATGAGCAGTTCTTC.

This clone has just a few counts. The rearrangement uses TRBV27 and TRBJ1-4, with 10 positions matching TRBD1. The CDR3 length is 18 residues. Germline loops: CDR1 MNHEY, CDR2 SMNVEV (reference sequence). J was trimmed by 1 base and V by 0 bases; bases with no gene match: 5. The DNA of the CDR3 is TGTGCCAGCAGTTTATCAGGGACAGGGGTGGGAACTAATGAAAAACTGTTTTTT. Its protein product is CASSLSGTGVGTNEKLFF.

The V call is TRBV7-6, the J call TRBJ1-1; possibly TRBD1 for D (6 bases). The CDR3 runs to 14 residues. Germline CDR1 reads SGHVS; CDR2 reads FNYEAQ. V was clipped by 5 bases and J by 4 bases, with 14 bases between them. CDR3 in amino acids: CASSGGGGGTEAFF. For the CDR3, the DNA is TGTGCCAGCAGCGGAGGAGGGGGGGGCACTGAAGCTTTCTTT.

The chain uses TRBV5-1 and TRBJ1-2; D is ambiguous. Trimming removed 0 bases at V and 3 bases at J, with 6 bases between. The CDR3 loop spans 13 amino acids. Germline loops: CDR1 SGHRS, CDR2 YFSETQ. CDR3 DNA sequence: TGCGCCAGCAGCTTGGTTACAGACTATGGCTACACCTTC. Its translation is CASSLVTDYGYTF.

The genes are TRBV13 and TRBJ2-7, with D tentatively TRBD2 (5 bases). V was clipped by 0 bases and J by 5 bases, with 14 bases between them. CDR1 and CDR2 (germline): PRHDT, FYEKMQ (reference sequence). There are 15 residues in the CDR3. In DNA, the CDR3 is TGTGCCAGCAGCTTAGGATATCCGGGGTATAACGAGCAGTACTTC. Its protein product is CASSLGYPGYNEQYF.